The entry that follows covers one T cell receptor beta chain sequence. What it binds is not known. Treatment in this sample: roughly 11-day PBMC culture with coronavirus spike peptide pools or control peptides (ViraFEST assay). This entry is derived from a study of vaccination and CD4 T cells after COVID-19. Study-level information: Convalescent individuals exhibited SARS-CoV-2 positivity on nasal swab PCR, with fewer than 10 mild and one severe presentation.

The Oncomine TCR Beta short-read assay was what sequenced the DNA obtained from cultured CD4+ T cells. Each CDR3 protein gets one entry after TCRdb re-called the PCR reads with MiXCR. This table holds about 21,000 distinct CDR3 sequences, roughly 40% found once. Germline CDR1 reads SGHAT; CDR2 reads FQDESV (reference sequence). The length of the CDR3 is 14 residues. Trimming took 4 bases from V and 2 from J, leaving 11 bases between them. This TCR was sampled from a human donor who had recovered from COVID-19. Sequenced material: CD4+ T cells from blood, cultured in vitro, taken after SARS-CoV-2 vaccination. J is TRBJ2-5 and V is TRBV11-1, with a weak D call TRBD1 (6 bases). The CDR3 reads CASSSTGSQETQYF. The CDR3 bases are TGTGCCAGCAGCTCTACAGGGTCTCAAGAGACCCAGTACTTC.